These 13 T cell receptor beta chains came from one sample sequenced in a study of identical twins. TCRdb passed the 5' RACE reads through MiXCR, listing each CDR3 protein once. Here the sample spans fewer than 650,000 distinct CDR3 sequences, roughly 7.2% being singletons. These data were also filed under a second study, of yellow fever vaccine responses in identical twins.

Sequenced material: PBMCs. The source is a woman aged 18-35 years in good health.

The sample holds a few counts of this clonotype. V and J are TRBV24-1 and TRBJ2-1; 7 bases agree with TRBD2. Losses at the gene ends were 5 bases for V and 3 bases for J; bases not matched to a gene: 6. The CDR3 sequence is 15 residues long. Germline CDR1 KGHDR, CDR2 SFDVKD. The CDR3 nucleotides are TGTGCCACCAGTGGGGAGGGAGGTAGCTACAATGAGCAGTTCTTC. This codes for CATSGEGGSYNEQFF.

This clonotype was found many times. The rearrangement links TRBV24-1 to TRBJ2-2, with D unresolved. The CDR3 consists of 15 residues. CDR1 and CDR2 (germline): KGHDR, SFDVKD. The V and J ends lost 5 bases and 1 base respectively, with 10 bases between them. CDR3 amino acids: CATSATVGNTGELFF. The CDR3, as DNA: TGTGCCACCAGTGCCACGGTCGGGAACACCGGGGAGCTGTTTTTT.

In its sample, this clonotype was seen many times. The chain links TRBV27 to TRBJ1-4; D is ambiguous. Per germline, CDR1 MNHEY and CDR2 SMNVEV (reference sequence). The CDR3 is 14 residues long. Trimming took 2 bases from V and 1 from J, leaving 5 bases between them. The chain's CDR3 is CASSLRRTNEKLFF. The CDR3 DNA reads as TGTGCCAGCAGTTTAAGGCGAACTAATGAAAAACTGTTTTTT.

The V and J genes are TRBV4-1 and TRBJ1-5, with 8 bases matching TRBD1. CDR1 is MGHRA and CDR2 is YSYEKL in the germline V gene. This CDR3 comprises 15 residues. V lost 4 bases and J lost 5; bases outside the gene matches: 7. CDR3 DNA: TGCGCCAGCAGCCGGGAGGACAGGGATCATCAGCCCCAGCATTTT. Residues: CASSREDRDHQPQHF.

V and J are TRBV19 and TRBJ2-1; 7 nucleotides agree with TRBD2. With 3 bases clipped from V and 0 bases from J, the junction kept 2 bases outside the gene matches. The CDR3 sequence is 15 residues long. Germline loops: CDR1 LNHDA, CDR2 SQIVND (reference sequence). The CDR3 protein is CASSMGGSSYNEQFF. DNA for the CDR3: TGTGCCAGTAGTATGGGGGGGAGCTCCTACAATGAGCAGTTCTTC.

The genes are TRBV6-1 and TRBJ2-1; D is uncertain. This CDR3 contains 15 residues. From germline, CDR1 is MNHNS and CDR2 SASEGT. V lost 2 bases and J 4 bases, leaving 12 bases between the germline ends. CDR3 in DNA: TGTGCCAGCAGTGAATGGATAGATTCTTACAATGAGCAGTTCTTC. Protein sequence: CASSEWIDSYNEQFF.

The V call is TRBV5-1, the J call TRBJ1-5; D is ambiguous. The CDR3 is made up of 15 amino acids. V lost 5 bases to trimming and J lost 0 bases, with 12 bases between them. Germline values: CDR1 SGHRS, CDR2 YFSETQ. CDR3 nucleotide sequence: TGCGCCAGCAGAACCACTTTTTATAGCAATCAGCCCCAGCATTTT. It yields the protein CASRTTFYSNQPQHF.

This clonotype occurred a few times. The chain employs TRBV19 and TRBJ2-2, with D hard to call. Germline CDR1 and CDR2: LNHDA and SQIVND (reference sequence). V lost 3 bases and J lost 0, with 8 bases in between. The CDR3 is 15 residues long. CDR3 sequence: CASSIVPANTGELFF. For the CDR3, the DNA is TGTGCCAGTAGTATCGTTCCAGCGAACACCGGGGAGCTGTTTTTT.

V usage is TRBV25-1 and J usage is TRBJ2-3, with D perhaps being TRBD1 or TRBD2 (6 bases each). V lost 1 base, J lost 0 bases, and 20 bases lay in between. Per germline, CDR1 MGHDK and CDR2 SYGVNS. CDR3 length: 19 amino acids. This CDR3 reads CASSELGGPTGTSTDTQYF. The CDR3 DNA reads TGTGCCAGCAGTGAATTGGGGGGCCCAACCGGGACTAGCACAGATACGCAGTATTTT.

The chain links TRBV5-1 to TRBJ2-2; D possibly corresponds to TRBD1 (5 bases). The germline CDR1 and CDR2 sequences are SGHRS and YFSETQ. This CDR3 region has 16 residues. Trimming shortened V by 2 bases and J by 6 bases, and 17 bases separated the two germline ends. The CDR3 protein is CASSLSQGVHPGELFF. CDR3 sequence (DNA): TGCGCCAGCAGCTTATCGCAAGGGGTCCACCCCGGGGAGCTGTTTTTT.

This clonotype was picked up many times. The gene calls are TRBV20-1 and TRBJ2-2; the match to TRBD1 covers 8 bases. After removal of 6 bases from V and 8 bases from J, the junction contained 11 bases not matched to a gene. Germline V gives CDR1 DFQATT, CDR2 SNEGSKA (reference sequence). There are 14 residues in the CDR3. The DNA of the CDR3 is TGCAGTGCACCGGGCAGGGGGCCGGTTGGGGAGCTGTTTTTT. Its translation: CSAPGRGPVGELFF.

The chain combines TRBV7-8 with TRBJ2-1, with D possibly matching TRBD1 (5 bases). V lost 1 base, J lost 7 bases, and 11 bases lay in between. CDR1 SGHVS and CDR2 FQNEAQ come from the germline V gene. This CDR3 region has 14 residues. CDR3 nucleotide sequence: TGTGCCAGCAGCTTAGAGGATGACAGTAATGAGCAGTTCTTC. Translating it yields CASSLEDDSNEQFF. Looking up the rest from reference TRBV7-8 and TRBJ2-1 gives the full variable domain: GAGVSQSPRYKVAKRGQDVALRCDPISGHVSLFWYQQALGQGPEFLTYFQNEAQLDKSGLPSDRFFAERPEGSVSTLKIQRTQQEDSAVYLCASSLEDDSNEQFFGPGTRLTVL.

This clonotype was seen a few times. The gene calls are TRBV12-3 or TRBV12-4 and TRBJ2-1, with D perhaps TRBD1 or TRBD2 (5 bases each). Trimming stripped 5 bases from V and 8 bases from J, with 16 bases between. The CDR3 runs 14 residues. In nucleotides, the CDR3 is TGTGCCAGCAGTGGGACGGGACCCGGGGATGAGCAGTTCTTC. Translation gives CASSGTGPGDEQFF.